The 23 T cell receptor beta chains listed next were all sequenced from one sample in a study of CD8 T cells in Susac syndrome. Random hexamers served to reverse transcribe about 0.5 to 1 ug RNA. TCRdb recomputed calls from the immunoSEQ multiplex PCR reads with MiXCR, one row per CDR3 protein. The sample holds 100,000 to 150,000 distinct CDR3 sequences; more than 90% are singletons and the top ten take more than 0.09%. Sequenced input: CD4+ T cells from PBMCs. The receptors were sampled from a human donor in good health.

The chain links TRBV5-8 to TRBJ2-2; possibly TRBD2 for D (5 bases). The V and J ends lost 4 bases and 2 bases respectively, with 9 bases between them. Germline V gene sequence: CDR1 SGHTS, CDR2 YDEGEE. This CDR3 has 14 residues. The CDR3 reads CASSRGLNTGELFF. In DNA form, the CDR3 reads TGTGCCAGCAGCCGGGGTCTCAACACCGGGGAGCTGTTTTTT.

The gene calls are TRBV5-1 and TRBJ2-7; the match to TRBD1 covers 7 bases. CDR3 length: 15 residues. J lost 3 bases, V lost 2 bases, and 8 bases had no gene match. The germline V gene encodes CDR1 SGHRS and CDR2 YFSETQ. CDR3 in DNA: TGCGCCAGCAGCTTTGGAAACAGGGGCGGCTACGAGCAGTACTTC. As protein: CASSFGNRGGYEQYF.

This sequence joins TRBV19 and TRBJ2-7; 9 bases map to TRBD1. Looked up from germline, CDR1 is LNHDA and CDR2 is SQIVND (reference sequence). This CDR3 comprises 15 residues. With V trimmed by 6 bases and J by 2 bases, 8 bases remained unmatched. CDR3 amino acids: CASSPYGTGTYEQYF. DNA of the CDR3: TGTGCCAGTAGCCCGTATGGGACAGGGACCTACGAGCAGTACTTC.

The CDR3 loop is CASSPRTRRKYDEQYF. As DNA, the CDR3 is TGTGCCAGCAGCCCTAGGACTAGAAGGAAGTATGACGAGCAGTACTTC. The chain has TRBV7-2 and TRBJ2-7; TRBD2 aligns across 7 bases. CDR1 SGHTA and CDR2 FQGNSA come from the germline V gene. The ends lost 5 bases at V and 5 bases at J; junction bases unmatched: 15. The CDR3 contains 16 residues.

The V call is TRBV3-1, the J call TRBJ1-1; possibly TRBD1 for D (6 bases). V shed 4 bases and J shed 11 bases, with 11 bases lying between them. Germline V gives CDR1 LGHDT, CDR2 YNNKEL (reference sequence). This CDR3 has 11 amino acids. The CDR3 nucleotides are TGTGCCAGCAGCCTACAGGGTAGGGCTTTCTTT. It translates to CASSLQGRAFF.

The chain has TRBV7-6 and TRBJ2-7, with 9 nucleotides matching TRBD2. CDR1 and CDR2 from the germline V gene are SGHVS and FNYEAQ. The ends lost 5 bases at V and 2 bases at J; junction bases unmatched: 7. This CDR3 contains 15 residues. The CDR3 region has the DNA TGTGCCAGCAGCCCGGGGACTAGCACTGCCTACGAGCAGTACTTC. Translating gives CASSPGTSTAYEQYF.

The chain has TRBV7-2 and TRBJ2-2, with D possibly TRBD2 on 6 matching bases. V was cut by 1 base and J by 4 bases, with 10 bases left in between. The CDR3 covers 15 residues. Per germline, CDR1 SGHTA and CDR2 FQGNSA. The CDR3 DNA reads as TGTGCCAGCAGCTTAGGCCTAGCGACCACCGGGGAGCTGTTTTTT. This gives the protein CASSLGLATTGELFF.

This clonotype was observed a single time. This chain uses TRBV7-2 with TRBJ2-5; possibly TRBD1 or TRBD2 for D (5 bases each). The CDR3 runs 15 residues. Trimming removed 1 base from V and 4 bases from J, with 13 bases in between. Germline loops: CDR1 SGHTA, CDR2 FQGNSA. CDR3 region: CASSLVRSGRETQYF. The CDR3 coding sequence is TGTGCCAGCAGCTTAGTTAGATCGGGGCGAGAGACCCAGTACTTC. Drawing the rest from reference TRBV7-2 and TRBJ2-5, the complete variable domain is GAGVSQSPSNKVTEKGKDVELRCDPISGHTALYWYRQSLGQGLEFLIYFQGNSAPDKSGLPSDRFSAERTGGSVSTLTIQRTQQEDSAVYLCASSLVRSGRETQYFGPGTRLLVL.

Worth noting for this clonotype: The junction differs from germline at one of its ends, possibly a read error. The V call is TRBV29-1, the J call TRBJ2-7; 11 bases map to TRBD2. Looked up from germline, CDR1 is SQVTM and CDR2 is ANQGSEA. The CDR3 length is 14 residues. DNA for the CDR3: TGCAGCGTTAAAGAGACTAGCGGGATCTACGAGCAGTACTTC. It specifies CSVKETSGIYEQYF.

The chain joins TRBV30 to TRBJ1-2; D might be TRBD1 (5 bases). Per the germline V gene, CDR1 is GTSNPN and CDR2 is SVGIG (reference sequence). This CDR3 is 13 amino acids long. Trimming left V 1 base short and J 4 bases short, with 10 bases between. CDR3 protein: CAWSAGYTYGYTF. The CDR3 DNA sequence: TGTGCCTGGAGTGCAGGGTACACCTATGGCTACACCTTC.

The V call is TRBV7-9, the J call TRBJ2-7, with TRBD2 identical over 7 bases. V lost 1 base to trimming and J lost 2 bases; unmatched junction nucleotides: 17. The CDR3 length is 19 residues. Per germline, CDR1 SEHNR and CDR2 FQNEAQ (reference sequence). Here the CDR3 DNA reads TGTGCCAGCAGCTTAGGGGGGACTAATATTATCTCGCGCCCCTACGAGCAGTACTTC. This encodes CASSLGGTNIISRPYEQYF.

The CDR3 nucleotides are TGTGCCAGCAGTTCACGGGGGGTCCGGGATGAAAAACTGTTTTTT. Protein sequence: CASSSRGVRDEKLFF. V and J are TRBV12-3 or TRBV12-4 and TRBJ1-4, with a tentative D call TRBD1 (5 bases). V shed 4 bases and J shed 6 bases, with 15 bases lying between them. The CDR3 has 15 residues.

This chain connects TRBV7-8 to TRBJ2-7, with 10 bases lining up with TRBD2. Germline V gene sequence: CDR1 SGHVS, CDR2 FQNEAQ. The CDR3 sequence is 16 residues long. V lost 5 bases, J lost 0 bases, and 7 bases stayed unmatched. The CDR3 bases are TGTGCCAGCAGCCCCGGACTAGCGGACCGCTCCTACGAGCAGTACTTC. Translation gives CASSPGLADRSYEQYF.

This chain connects TRBV4-2 to TRBJ2-5, with D perhaps TRBD2 (6 bases). V was shortened by 0 bases and J by 5 bases, with 16 bases between the two germline ends. The CDR3 is 16 amino acids. Looked up from germline, CDR1 is LGHNA and CDR2 is YNFKEQ. The CDR3 sequence: CASSQESGGMRETQYF. The CDR3, as DNA: TGTGCCAGCAGCCAAGAGAGTGGCGGGATGAGGGAGACCCAGTACTTC.

The chain combines TRBV28 with TRBJ1-2; 9 bases fit TRBD1. CDR1 is MDHEN, CDR2 SYDVKM, per germline. V lost 5 bases, J lost 4 bases, and 2 bases stayed unmatched. CDR3 size: 13 residues. This CDR3 reads CASSQQGAYGYTF. The DNA for the CDR3 is TGTGCCAGCAGTCAACAGGGGGCCTATGGCTACACCTTC.

The J gene is TRBJ1-1, the V gene TRBV2; 7 positions agree with TRBD1. The CDR3 consists of 16 residues. Germline values: CDR1 SNHLY, CDR2 FYNNEI. The V gene end was trimmed by 3 bases and the J gene end by 4 bases; junction bases not matched to a gene: 11. CDR3 coding DNA: TGTGCCAGCAGTGAGTTGTCAGGGGGATCGGGCACTGAAGCTTTCTTT. This sequence encodes CASSELSGGSGTEAFF.

For the CDR3, the DNA is TGTGCCTGGAGTGGGAAGACAGGGCACTACGAGCAGTACTTC. Residues: CAWSGKTGHYEQYF. The J gene is TRBJ2-7, the V gene TRBV30; the match to TRBD1 covers 7 bases. This CDR3 is built from 14 residues. V gave up 1 base and J gave up 3 bases; unmatched junction bases: 6. Germline V gene sequence: CDR1 GTSNPN, CDR2 SVGIG (reference sequence). Looking up the rest from reference TRBV30 and TRBJ2-7 gives the full variable domain: SQTIHQWPATLVQPVGSPLSLECTVEGTSNPNLYWYRQAAGRGLQLLFYSVGIGQISSEVPQNLSASRPQDRQFILSSKKLLLSDSGFYLCAWSGKTGHYEQYFGPGTRLTVT.

J is TRBJ2-1 and V is TRBV6-1; 8 bases match TRBD1. The germline gives CDR1 MNHNS, CDR2 SASEGT. V lost 4 bases, J lost 15 bases, and 5 bases stayed unmatched. The CDR3 is 11 amino acids. CDR3 region: CASSGTGISFF. In DNA form, the CDR3 reads TGTGCCAGCAGTGGGACAGGGATTTCGTTCTTC.

The chain recombines TRBV7-9 with TRBJ2-2; D uncertain. This CDR3 comprises 12 residues. The V end was cut by 1 base, the J end by 5 bases, with 2 bases between. From germline, CDR1 is SEHNR and CDR2 FQNEAQ (reference sequence). The DNA for the CDR3 is TGTGCCAGCAGCTTAGAAACCGGGGAGCTGTTTTTT. Translation: CASSLETGELFF.

This clonotype has just one count. For the CDR3, the DNA is TGCAGCCACAGCTGGACAGGGAACAATGAGCAGTTCTTC. Protein: CSHSWTGNNEQFF. The gene calls are TRBV20-1 and TRBJ2-1; TRBD1 matches at 8 bases. The CDR3 spans 13 residues. The V gene's germline CDR1 is DFQATT and CDR2 SNEGSKA (reference sequence).

The CDR3 sequence is CASSLRTVSYNEQFF. The CDR3 coding sequence is TGTGCCAGCAGTTTAAGGACTGTCTCCTACAATGAGCAGTTCTTC. V and J are TRBV12-3 or TRBV12-4 and TRBJ2-1, with a tentative D call TRBD2 (5 bases). Deletions cut 2 bases from V and 0 bases from J, with 8 bases between. The CDR3 contains 15 residues.

The chain joins TRBV6-6 to TRBJ2-7; tentative D call: TRBD2 (6 bases). With 5 bases removed from V and 2 bases from J, the gap between germline ends came to 13 bases. Germline assignment: CDR1 MNHNY and CDR2 SVGAGI (reference sequence). The CDR3 has 14 amino acids. The CDR3 spells CASSVPGTPYEQYF. For the CDR3, the DNA is TGTGCCAGCAGTGTACCCGGGACTCCCTACGAGCAGTACTTC.

CDR3 in DNA: TGTGCCAGTAGTACCGGAGACAGCCGAAAGACCCAGTACTTC. Residues: CASSTGDSRKTQYF. The V and J genes are TRBV19 and TRBJ2-5; perhaps TRBD1 as D (5 bases). CDR1 and CDR2 (germline): LNHDA, SQIVND (reference sequence). Trimming took off 4 bases at V and 6 bases at J, with 15 bases between the two ends. CDR3 size: 14 residues.